One sample yielded the 4 T cell receptor beta chains listed below, sequenced in a study of vaccination and CD4 T cells after COVID-19. Sequencing of DNA taken from cultured CD4+ T cells relied on the Oncomine TCR Beta short-read assay. TCRdb re-called the PCR reads through MiXCR, storing one row per CDR3 protein. Among 15,000 to 25,000 distinct CDR3 sequences listed, about 56% were seen once. Treatment noted: roughly 10-day PBMC culture with coronavirus spike peptide pools or control peptides (ViraFEST assay). No cognate antigen is known for these TCRs. Sequenced sample: CD4+ T cells from blood, cultured in vitro. These receptors were collected from a human donor who had recovered from COVID-19.

This clonotype was counted a few times. The V call is TRBV7-6, the J call TRBJ2-2, with 11 bases identical to TRBD1. The CDR3 is 15 amino acids. V lost 5 bases, J lost 5 bases, and 4 bases stayed unmatched. CDR1 and CDR2 from the germline V gene are SGHVS and FNYEAQ. The CDR3 DNA is TGTGCCAGCAGCCCCGGGACAGGGGGGACCGGGGAGCTGTTTTTT. Translation gives CASSPGTGGTGELFF. The full variable domain, in which reference TRBV7-6 and TRBJ2-2 provide the parts outside the CDR3, is GAGVSQSPRYKVTKRGQDVALRCDPISGHVSLYWYRQALGQGPEFLTYFNYEAQQDKSGLPNDRFSAERPEGSISTLTIQRTEQRDSAMYRCASSPGTGGTGELFFGEGSRLTVL.

The CDR3 is CASSTPGTGNGYTF. DNA for the CDR3: TGTGCCAGCAGCACCCCCGGGACAGGGAATGGCTACACCTTC. The chain recombines TRBV7-6 with TRBJ1-2; 9 bases fit TRBD1. CDR3 length: 14 amino acids. Per germline, CDR1 SGHVS and CDR2 FNYEAQ. V lost 5 bases, J lost 6 bases, and 7 bases stayed unmatched.

This chain joins TRBV6-1 and TRBJ2-7; 8 nucleotides line up with TRBD1. Germline assignment: CDR1 MNHNS and CDR2 SASEGT. This CDR3 region has 15 residues. V dropped 5 bases and J dropped 4; count of bases not matched to a gene: 10. The CDR3 DNA reads as TGTGCCAGCAGTCCCCTGGACAGGGAAGTATACGAGCAGTACTTC. It translates to CASSPLDREVYEQYF.

V gene TRBV2 combines with J gene TRBJ2-2; D may be TRBD1 (5 bases). The CDR3 has 15 amino acids. Germline V CDR1 and CDR2: SNHLY, FYNNEI. V shed 3 bases and J shed 3 bases, with 11 bases lying between them. CDR3 in amino acids: CASSDPPGYTGELFF. The CDR3 DNA is TGTGCCAGCAGTGACCCCCCAGGGTACACCGGGGAGCTGTTTTTT.